This TCR beta chain is from a study of cytomegalovirus exposure and HLA in healthy donors. V was pared by 4 bases and J by 3 bases, with 7 bases of the junction left unmatched. The CDR3 has 16 residues. From germline, CDR1 is SGHDT and CDR2 YYEEEE. Both 60 Vbeta primers and 13 Jbeta primers went into the PCR. Some clones are missing from TCRdb's copy, which holds only in-frame ones; the method was immunoSEQ multiplex PCR. The repertoire includes more than 90,000 clones, around 77% of them detected once, and 0.57% sits in the top ten. This sequence was found in a young man in good health and CMV-seronegative. The specimen sequenced was PBMCs. The V call is TRBV5-6, the J call TRBJ1-5; 10 bases align to TRBD1. CDR3 protein: CASSGWDRGFNQPQHF. The CDR3 coding sequence is TGTGCCAGCAGCGGATGGGACAGGGGATTCAATCAGCCCCAGCATTTT. Drawing the rest from reference TRBV5-6 and TRBJ1-5, the complete variable domain is DAGVTQSPTHLIKTRGQQVTLRCSPKSGHDTVSWYQQALGQGPQFIFQYYEEEERQRGNFPDRFSGHQFPNYSSELNVNALLLGDSALYLCASSGWDRGFNQPQHFGDGTRLSIL.